What follows are 20 T cell receptor beta chains derived from one specimen sequenced in a study of T cell responses to AZD1222 COVID-19 vaccine. TCRdb's table, derived via immunoSEQ multiplex PCR, lists solely in-frame clones and lacks some. The sample carries under 130,000 clones, over 85% recorded once. Source: peripheral blood, taken on day 0 of AZD1222 vaccination. The source is an adult in good health.

This clone was recorded only once. The chain links TRBV29-1 to TRBJ1-1; D might be TRBD1 (6 bases). From germline, CDR1 is SQVTM and CDR2 ANQGSEA. The CDR3 is 15 residues long. The V end lost 0 bases, the J end lost 0 bases, and 11 bases lay between the germline ends. CDR3 DNA: TGCAGCGTTGAAGATCGATACAGGGTGAACACTGAAGCTTTCTTT. Translation: CSVEDRYRVNTEAFF.

A single count supports this clone. The chain employs TRBV6-5 and TRBJ1-3; D not certain. The V gene's germline CDR1 is MNHEY and CDR2 SVGAGI. Deletions cut 0 bases from V and 0 bases from J, with 9 bases between. The CDR3 is 16 amino acids. The CDR3 loop reads CASSYSRRFSGNTIYF. In DNA form, the CDR3 reads TGTGCCAGCAGTTACTCGAGAAGGTTCTCTGGAAACACCATATATTTT.

This chain joins TRBV4-2 and TRBJ2-1; 14 bases are shared with TRBD2. Germline V CDR1 and CDR2: LGHNA, YNFKEQ. The trim removed 8 bases at V and 0 bases at J, leaving 0 bases unmatched. The CDR3 has 15 residues. CDR3 coding DNA: TGTGCCAGCGGGACTAGCGGGAGCTCCTACAATGAGCAGTTCTTC. Translation gives CASGTSGSSYNEQFF.

The rearrangement joins TRBV29-1 to TRBJ1-5; no definite D call. The CDR3 is 15 amino acids. Germline CDR1 reads SQVTM; CDR2 reads ANQGSEA. Trimming removed 2 bases at V and 2 bases at J, with 13 bases between. The CDR3 sequence: CSVERVGCRNQPQHF. The CDR3, as DNA: TGCAGCGTTGAAAGGGTAGGGTGTCGCAATCAGCCCCAGCATTTT.

The table lists this clone with a count of one. The genes are TRBV7-9 and TRBJ1-2; no definite D call. CDR3 size: 12 residues. V gave up 5 bases and J gave up 1 base, with 5 bases separating them. Germline CDR1 is SEHNR and CDR2 is FQNEAQ (reference sequence). For the CDR3, the DNA is TGTGCCAGCAGCGGGATTAACTATGGCTACACCTTC. It encodes CASSGINYGYTF.

The rearrangement links TRBV28 to TRBJ2-2, with D hard to call. V dropped 2 bases and J dropped 2 bases, with 9 bases sitting between them. CDR1 is MDHEN, CDR2 SYDVKM, per germline. The CDR3 totals 15 residues. The chain's CDR3 is CASSLMFTNTGELFF. CDR3 nucleotides: TGTGCCAGCAGTTTAATGTTCACAAACACCGGGGAGCTGTTTTTT.

The rearrangement links TRBV7-2 to TRBJ1-2; 8 bases agree with TRBD1. The trim removed 2 bases at V and 4 bases at J, leaving 12 bases unmatched. Germline lookup yields CDR1 SGHTA and CDR2 FQGNSA. The CDR3 extends over 17 amino acids. CDR3 bases: TGTGCCAGCAGCTTACGAGCGGGACAGGCAGGAACCTATGGCTACACCTTC. It translates to CASSLRAGQAGTYGYTF.

This sequence joins TRBV12-5 and TRBJ2-6; D might be TRBD1 (6 bases). Trimming shortened V by 9 bases and J by 0 bases, and 15 bases separated the two germline ends. The CDR3 sequence is 16 residues long. Looked up from germline, CDR1 is LGHNT and CDR2 is FRNRAP. The DNA of the CDR3 is TGTGCTAGGTCACGACAGGCTATCTCTGGGGCCAACGTCCTGACTTTC. Its protein is CARSRQAISGANVLTF.

For this clone: Different DNA sequences within this sample yield the same CDR3. The chain has TRBV3-1 (or the pseudogene TRBV3-2) and TRBJ2-7; unclear D gene. This CDR3 region has 12 residues. V was cut by 3 bases and J by 3 bases, with 6 bases left in between. CDR1 is LGHDT, CDR2 YNNKEL, per germline (reference sequence). CDR3 in amino acids: CASSHSGYEQYF. CDR3 nucleotides: TGTGCCAGCAGCCACTCAGGCTACGAGCAGTACTTC.

The CDR3, as DNA: TGTGCCAGCAGCCCGGGGCCCCGAGGAAATACGCAGTATTTT. This translates into CASSPGPRGNTQYF. The V call is TRBV11-2, the J call TRBJ2-3; either TRBD1 or TRBD2 may fit D (5 bases each). This CDR3 spans 14 amino acids. The germline CDR1 and CDR2 sequences are SGHAT and FQNNGV. Trimming removed 5 bases from V and 7 bases from J, with 16 bases in between.

The rearrangement joins TRBV5-1 to TRBJ2-3; no clear D. Trimming removed 0 bases from V and 4 bases from J, with 6 bases in between. The CDR3 is 13 residues long. Germline V gene sequence: CDR1 SGHRS, CDR2 YFSETQ. CDR3 nucleotides: TGCGCCAGCAGCTTGGCCCCAGCAGATACGCAGTATTTT. Translating gives CASSLAPADTQYF.

This clone was recorded once. The V and J genes are TRBV11-2 and TRBJ2-1; TRBD2 agrees at 15 bases. The CDR3 runs 17 residues. V shed 5 bases and J 9 bases; nucleotides not matched to a gene: 11. The germline V gene encodes CDR1 SGHAT and CDR2 FQNNGV. CDR3 sequence (DNA): TGTGCCAGCAGCCAAGACAGGACTAGCGGGGGGGCCCTTGAGCAGTTCTTC. It encodes CASSQDRTSGGALEQFF.

This clone was observed once. This chain connects TRBV6-5 to TRBJ1-1, with D perhaps matching TRBD1 (6 bases). This CDR3 spans 14 amino acids. CDR1 is MNHEY and CDR2 is SVGAGI in the germline V gene. V was clipped by 7 bases and J by 0 bases, with 12 bases between them. The CDR3, as DNA: TGTGCCAGCATAGAACAGGGATTGAACACTGAAGCTTTCTTT. Translation gives CASIEQGLNTEAFF.

The chain recombines TRBV28 with TRBJ1-1, with D uncertain. The CDR3 spans 13 residues. The germline gives CDR1 MDHEN, CDR2 SYDVKM. Deletions cut 6 bases from V and 5 bases from J, with 13 bases between. DNA for the CDR3: TGTGCCAGCAGACCGGGAGCCCGGACTGAAGCTTTCTTT. Its translation: CASRPGARTEAFF.

V usage is TRBV18 and J usage is TRBJ2-3, with 10 bases that match TRBD2. The CDR3 totals 16 residues. Germline values: CDR1 KGHSH, CDR2 LQKENI. The J segment lost 1 base and the V segment lost 4 bases, leaving 5 bases of the junction unmatched. The CDR3 nucleotides read TGTGCCAGCTCACACCCCGGGACTAGCGGCACAGATACGCAGTATTTT. Translation: CASSHPGTSGTDTQYF.

The genes are TRBV7-9 and TRBJ2-5; 8 positions match TRBD1. V lost 2 bases to trimming and J lost 5 bases; unmatched junction nucleotides: 4. Germline CDR1 is SEHNR and CDR2 is FQNEAQ (reference sequence). The CDR3 is made up of 14 amino acids. The CDR3 DNA reads as TGTGCCAGCAGCTTAAGGTCAGGGGGCGAGACCCAGTACTTC. Translating it yields CASSLRSGGETQYF.

This clone occurred once. The chain carries TRBV7-9 and TRBJ2-7; TRBD2 might be the D (6 bases). The germline gives CDR1 SEHNR, CDR2 FQNEAQ (reference sequence). V was cut by 5 bases and J by 2 bases, with 13 bases left in between. The CDR3 spans 14 residues. CDR3 sequence: CASSTPGETYEQYF. Here the CDR3 DNA reads TGTGCCAGCAGCACCCCGGGGGAAACCTACGAGCAGTACTTC.

The chain recombines TRBV28 with TRBJ1-2; no firm D call. V was clipped by 6 bases and J by 13 bases, with 24 bases between them. Germline V gene data show CDR1 as MDHEN and CDR2 as SYDVKM. The CDR3 is 14 amino acids. CDR3 region: CASSPSGGQFIGTF. DNA of the CDR3: TGTGCCAGCAGCCCGTCCGGAGGGCAGTTTATAGGCACCTTC.

The V and J genes are TRBV12-3 or TRBV12-4 and TRBJ2-3; TRBD2 might be the D (5 bases). The V end was cut by 6 bases, the J end by 1 base, with 8 bases between. This CDR3 has 13 residues. CDR3 bases: TGTGCCAGCAGCAACGGGGGCACAGATACGCAGTATTTT. Translated, it gives CASSNGGTDTQYF.

The chain has TRBV6-6 and TRBJ2-1; 8 bases map to TRBD1. Germline CDR1 MNHNY, CDR2 SVGAGI (reference sequence). The CDR3 covers 15 residues. V shed 6 bases and J 3 bases; nucleotides not matched to a gene: 7. Here the CDR3 DNA reads TGTGCCAGCAGCGGAACCGGACAGGGCTACAATGAGCAGTTCTTC. It yields the protein CASSGTGQGYNEQFF.